The present T cell receptor (beta chain) was sequenced within a study of T cells in Graves' hyperthyroidism and ophthalmopathy. Study-wide points: Appearing also in blood were most of the thyroid clonotypes expanded above 0.001.

CDR3 length: 13 amino acids. Germline V gene lookup returns CDR1 SGHTA and CDR2 FQGTGA. With 5 bases clipped from V and 6 bases from J, the junction kept 3 bases outside the gene matches. This clonotype was counted many times. Its target is unknown. RNA transcripts yielded amplified TCR beta CDR3 regions. With the HTBI primer set, the TCR CDR3 went through a first round of RT-PCR. TCRdb reanalysed the multiplex PCR reads using MiXCR and keeps one entry per CDR3 protein. The table records about 370,000 distinct CDR3 sequences, nearly 15% of them present only once. The TCR was taken from a woman aged 55 to 70 with Graves' ophthalmopathy. Sequenced: blood. The chain joins TRBV7-3 to TRBJ2-7; 11 bases agree with TRBD1. The DNA for the CDR3 is TGTGCCAGCAGCCCCGGGACAGGGGGCGAGCAGTACTTC. It translates to CASSPGTGGEQYF.